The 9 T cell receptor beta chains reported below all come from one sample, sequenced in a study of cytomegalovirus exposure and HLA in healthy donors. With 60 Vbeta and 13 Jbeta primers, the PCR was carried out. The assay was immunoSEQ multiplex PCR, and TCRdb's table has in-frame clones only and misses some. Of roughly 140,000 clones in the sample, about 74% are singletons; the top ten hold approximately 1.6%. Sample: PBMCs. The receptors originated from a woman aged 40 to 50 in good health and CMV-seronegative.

CDR3 in amino acids: CASSLSLAGYNEQFF. CDR3 bases: TGTGCCAGCAGCTTGAGTCTAGCGGGGTACAATGAGCAGTTCTTC. The V and J genes are TRBV5-4 and TRBJ2-1; TRBD2 aligns across 9 bases. From germline, CDR1 is SGHNT and CDR2 YYREEE (reference sequence). This CDR3 is built from 15 residues. V was pared by 1 base and J by 4 bases, with 3 bases of the junction left unmatched.

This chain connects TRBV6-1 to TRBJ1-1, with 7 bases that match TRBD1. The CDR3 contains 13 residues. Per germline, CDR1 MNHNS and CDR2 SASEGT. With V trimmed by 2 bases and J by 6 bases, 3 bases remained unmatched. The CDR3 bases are TGTGCCAGCAGTGAACGACAGGGCCCTGAAGCTTTCTTT. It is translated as CASSERQGPEAFF.

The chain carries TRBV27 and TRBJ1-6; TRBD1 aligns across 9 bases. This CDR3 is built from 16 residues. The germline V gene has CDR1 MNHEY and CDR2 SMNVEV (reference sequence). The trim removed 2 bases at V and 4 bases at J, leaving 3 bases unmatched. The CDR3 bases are TGTGCCAGCAGTTTAGGGACAGGGATGTATAATTCACCCCTCCACTTT. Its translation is CASSLGTGMYNSPLHF.

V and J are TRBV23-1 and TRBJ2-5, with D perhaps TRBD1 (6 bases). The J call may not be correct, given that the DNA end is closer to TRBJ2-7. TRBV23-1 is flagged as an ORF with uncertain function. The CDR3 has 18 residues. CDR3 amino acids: CASSQSLGLWGRRGEQYF. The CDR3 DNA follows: TGCGCCAGCAGTCAATCGCTCGGGCTGTGGGGGCGAAGGGGCGAGCAGTACTTC.

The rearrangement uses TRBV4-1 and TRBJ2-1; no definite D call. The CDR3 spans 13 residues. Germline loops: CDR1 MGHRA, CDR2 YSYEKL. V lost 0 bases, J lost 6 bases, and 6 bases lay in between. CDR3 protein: CASSQDRPNEQFF. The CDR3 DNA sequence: TGCGCCAGCAGCCAAGACAGGCCCAATGAGCAGTTCTTC.

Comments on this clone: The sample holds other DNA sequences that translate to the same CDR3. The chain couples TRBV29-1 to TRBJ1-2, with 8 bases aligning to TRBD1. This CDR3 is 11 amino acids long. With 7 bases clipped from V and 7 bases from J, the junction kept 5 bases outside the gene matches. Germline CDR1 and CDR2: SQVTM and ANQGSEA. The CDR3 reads CSESTGAGYTF. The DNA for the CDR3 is TGCAGCGAGTCGACAGGGGCTGGCTACACCTTC.

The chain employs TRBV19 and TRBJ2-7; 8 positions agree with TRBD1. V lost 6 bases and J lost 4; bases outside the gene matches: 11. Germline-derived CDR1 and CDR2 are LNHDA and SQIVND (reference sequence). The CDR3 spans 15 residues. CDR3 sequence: CASSDQDRASYEQYF. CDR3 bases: TGTGCCAGTAGCGACCAGGACAGGGCGTCGTACGAGCAGTACTTC.

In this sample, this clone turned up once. CDR3 DNA: TGTGCCAGCTCACCATACGACACCGGTGGGCCCGCCTACGAGCAGTACTTC. Its translation is CASSPYDTGGPAYEQYF. The V call is TRBV18, the J call TRBJ2-7; no clear D gene. This CDR3 region has 17 residues. Germline lookup yields CDR1 KGHSH and CDR2 LQKENI. V lost 2 bases, J lost 2 bases, and 19 bases lay in between.

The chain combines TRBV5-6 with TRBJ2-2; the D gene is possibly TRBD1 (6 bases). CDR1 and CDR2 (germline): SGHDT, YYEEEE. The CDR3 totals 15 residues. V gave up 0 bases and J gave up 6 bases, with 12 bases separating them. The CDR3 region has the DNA TGTGCCAGCAGCTTGGGAGGGGGTCTCGCCGGGGAGCTGTTTTTT. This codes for CASSLGGGLAGELFF.